One and the same sample provided the 19 T cell receptor beta chains below, sequenced in a study of identical twins. A single record per CDR3 protein comes from TCRdb applying MiXCR to the 5' RACE reads. The sample contains 750,000 to 950,000 distinct CDR3 sequences, roughly an eighth of which appear only once. This same sample was also taken into another study, of yellow fever vaccine responses in identical twins.

Sequencing used PBMCs. These receptors were taken from a woman younger than 35 in good health.

This clonotype was seen many times. The rearrangement uses TRBV29-1 and TRBJ2-5; D remains ambiguous. V dropped 4 bases and J dropped 5 bases, with 11 bases sitting between them. CDR3 length equals 12 residues. The V gene's germline CDR1 is SQVTM and CDR2 ANQGSEA. CDR3 protein: CSVALEDETQYF. In DNA form, the CDR3 reads TGCAGCGTTGCCCTAGAGGATGAGACCCAGTACTTC. Full variable domain (outside the CDR3, taken from reference TRBV29-1 and TRBJ2-5): SAVISQKPSRDICQRGTSLTIQCQVDSQVTMMFWYRQQPGQSLTLIATANQGSEATYESGFVIDKFPISRPNLTFSTLTVSNMSPEDSSIYLCSVALEDETQYFGPGTRLLVL.

A few counts support this clonotype. V usage is TRBV7-9 and J usage is TRBJ2-7, with D unclear. Between the trimmed V and J ends, which lost 5 bases and 0 bases, there was a span of 8 bases. Germline values: CDR1 SEHNR, CDR2 FQNEAQ (reference sequence). The CDR3 is made up of 13 amino acids. The CDR3 protein is CASSKKDSYEQYV. The CDR3 DNA reads as TGTGCCAGCAGCAAAAAGGACTCCTACGAGCAGTACGTC.

This clonotype came up a few times. The CDR3 DNA sequence: TGTGCCACCAGTGATTCAGGACTACACTACAATGAGCAGTTCTTC. Amino acid sequence: CATSDSGLHYNEQFF. The V gene is TRBV24-1, the J gene TRBJ2-1, with D tentatively TRBD2 (6 bases). The germline V gene has CDR1 KGHDR and CDR2 SFDVKD. Trimming took 2 bases from V and 3 from J, leaving 10 bases between them. The CDR3 has 15 residues.

In its sample, this clonotype was seen many times. The chain recombines TRBV29-1 with TRBJ2-4, with D possibly being TRBD1 (7 bases). V shed 5 bases and J shed 6 bases, with 17 bases lying between them. Germline V gene data show CDR1 as SQVTM and CDR2 as ANQGSEA. There are 14 residues in the CDR3. Here the CDR3 DNA reads TGCAGCGTTCTGGTCGGGGGACAGATAAACATTCAGTACTTC. Residues: CSVLVGGQINIQYF.

This clonotype has only a few counts. The gene calls are TRBV7-3 and TRBJ2-3; 9 nucleotides align to TRBD2. The CDR3 covers 15 residues. CDR1 is SGHTA, CDR2 FQGTGA, per germline. V shed 8 bases and J 5 bases; nucleotides not matched to a gene: 11. This CDR3 is CASAGASGVGDTQYF. CDR3 nucleotides: TGTGCCAGCGCGGGAGCTAGCGGGGTTGGAGATACGCAGTATTTT.

Ten or more counts support this clonotype. In nucleotides, the CDR3 is TGCGCCAGCAGCTTGAAAGGAGACACCCCCTACGAGCAGTACTTC. Translated, it gives CASSLKGDTPYEQYF. This chain connects TRBV5-1 to TRBJ2-7; the D is unclear. CDR3 length equals 15 residues. Germline lookup yields CDR1 SGHRS and CDR2 YFSETQ. Trimming took 1 base from V and 2 from J, leaving 13 bases between them. The full variable domain, rest sourced from reference TRBV5-1 and TRBJ2-7, is KAGVTQTPRYLIKTRGQQVTLSCSPISGHRSVSWYQQTPGQGLQFLFEYFSETQRNKGNFPGRFSGRQFSNSRSEMNVSTLELGDSALYLCASSLKGDTPYEQYFGPGTRLTVT.

There are a few counts of this clonotype. V and J are TRBV5-5 and TRBJ2-7, with D perhaps TRBD1 (6 bases). Germline loops: CDR1 SGHKS, CDR2 YYEKEE (reference sequence). Trimming removed 6 bases from V and 4 bases from J, with 23 bases in between. The CDR3 consists of 16 residues. The CDR3 DNA follows: TGTGCCAGCAATACCGAAGGGGGTCGGTTGAAGTACGAGCAGTACTTC. Amino acid sequence: CASNTEGGRLKYEQYF.

This clonotype was detected only a few times. The rearrangement uses TRBV20-1 and TRBJ2-7; no firm D call. CDR1 is DFQATT, CDR2 SNEGSKA, per germline (reference sequence). This CDR3 contains 14 residues. Trimming took off 1 base at V and 1 base at J, with 11 bases between the two ends. The DNA for the CDR3 is TGCAGTGCTAGAGGCCGGATGGGGTCCTACGAGCAGTACGTC. Residues: CSARGRMGSYEQYV.

Comments on this clonotype: No DNA is shown, since the ends of the CDR3 on it are uncertain; the CDR3 is the one TCRdb lists. The rearrangement joins TRBV29-1 to TRBJ2-3; the listed D gene, TRBD1, was not tested against the DNA. 11 amino acids form the CDR3, both terminal residues included. Germline assignment: CDR1 SQVTM and CDR2 ANQGSEA. The CDR3 reads CSVGTGAGGYF.

The CDR3 DNA is TGTGCCAGCAGCCAAGATGGCCTAGCGGGATGGGATGAGCAGTTCTTC. It is translated as CASSQDGLAGWDEQFF. The chain is built from TRBV3-1 and TRBJ2-1; TRBD2 agrees at 9 bases. Per germline, CDR1 LGHDT and CDR2 YNNKEL (reference sequence). V shed 0 bases, J shed 8 bases, and the junction held 8 bases outside the gene matches. The CDR3 runs to 16 residues.

The rearrangement uses TRBV21-1 and TRBJ1-1; the table's TRBD1 call for D was not verified on the DNA. TRBV21-1 has pseudogene status. This CDR3 is 15 amino acids long. The CDR3 sequence: CASSPREGANTEAFF. DNA for the CDR3: TGTGCCAGCAGCCCCCGAGAGGGGGCTAACACTGAAGCTTTCTTT.

This chain connects TRBV7-9 to TRBJ2-7; D uncertain. Germline V gene lookup returns CDR1 SEHNR and CDR2 FQNEAQ (reference sequence). Between the trimmed V and J ends, which lost 2 bases and 0 bases, there was a span of 8 bases. CDR3 length equals 14 residues. The CDR3 region has the DNA TGTGCCAGCAGCTTAATACCCGTCTCCTACGAGCAGTACTTC. Its protein is CASSLIPVSYEQYF.

This clonotype has a handful of counts. V and J are TRBV18 and TRBJ2-5, with 8 bases aligning to TRBD1. Trimming removed 0 bases from V and 6 bases from J; junction bases left unmatched: 6. The CDR3 runs 15 residues. The germline V gene encodes CDR1 KGHSH and CDR2 LQKENI. The CDR3 DNA sequence: TGTGCCAGCTCACCACCTGCAGGGGGCGGAAAGACCCAGTACTTC. Residues: CASSPPAGGGKTQYF.

The rearrangement joins TRBV2 to TRBJ2-7; D is unresolved. Germline V lookup: CDR1 SNHLY, CDR2 FYNNEI. V shed 2 bases and J shed 4 bases, with 9 bases lying between them. The CDR3 sequence is 13 residues long. The DNA of the CDR3 is TGTGCCAGCAGTGAACTACCTACGTACGAGCAGTACGTC. Protein product: CASSELPTYEQYV.

This clonotype was found a few times. This chain links TRBV20-1 with TRBJ2-1; 7 bases agree with TRBD2. From germline, CDR1 is DFQATT and CDR2 SNEGSKA (reference sequence). This CDR3 contains 14 residues. Germline trimming cut 6 bases from V and 4 bases from J; bases unmatched to any gene: 9. Written as DNA, the CDR3 is TGCAGTGCCCAAACGGCTAGCGGTTACAATGAGCAGTTCTTC. Amino acid sequence: CSAQTASGYNEQFF.

This clonotype was detected a few times. This chain connects TRBV20-1 to TRBJ1-1; D is undetermined. Trimming stripped 2 bases from V and 3 bases from J, with 7 bases between. The germline V gene has CDR1 DFQATT and CDR2 SNEGSKA (reference sequence). This CDR3 is built from 12 residues. CDR3 coding DNA: TGCAGTGCTAGACAGGTGGACACTGAAGCTTTCTTT. Protein product: CSARQVDTEAFF.

This clonotype was counted between two and nine times. V is TRBV28 and J is TRBJ1-2, with 9 positions matching TRBD1. This CDR3 spans 16 amino acids. Germline V gene data show CDR1 as MDHEN and CDR2 as SYDVKM. V was clipped by 5 bases and J by 6 bases; unmatched bases: 13. CDR3 nucleotides: TGTGCCAGCAGTCCCCCCCGCGGACAGGGGAGGGATGGCTACACCTTC. This codes for CASSPPRGQGRDGYTF.

The sample holds many counts of this clonotype. V usage is TRBV10-3 and J usage is TRBJ1-5; D gene uncertain. V was trimmed by 5 bases and J by 3 bases, leaving 5 bases between them. This CDR3 is 12 amino acids long. Per germline, CDR1 ENHRY and CDR2 SYGVKD. The CDR3 coding sequence is TGTGCCATCAGTCAGAACAATCAGCCCCAGCATTTT. Amino acids: CAISQNNQPQHF.

The rearrangement uses TRBV27 and TRBJ1-6, with D hard to call. The CDR3 totals 13 residues. Trimming left V 10 bases short and J 6 bases short, with 13 bases between. Germline CDR1 is MNHEY and CDR2 is SMNVEV (reference sequence). Written as DNA, the CDR3 is TGTGCCACCCGGCCGGTCGGTAATTCACCCCTCCACTTT. Translation: CATRPVGNSPLHF.